In its sample, the clone carrying this TCR beta chain was seen a few times. The antigen remains unidentified. This sample stems from a study of identical twins. Study-level findings and limits: There is a chance that invariant MAIT and iNKT cells partially muddied zero-insertion analyses. Sequences that were beta out-of-frame showed weaker excess twin sharing.

In TCRdb, the 5' RACE reads were re-called with MiXCR into one record per CDR3 protein. The sample lists 1.5 million to 2 million distinct CDR3 sequences; less than 35% were seen once. The V segment lost 3 bases and the J segment 0 bases; nucleotides outside the gene matches: 6. In germline, CDR1 is DFQATT, CDR2 SNEGSKA (reference sequence). The CDR3 spans 15 residues. Sequenced material: cord blood. The receptor comes from a newborn girl in good health. The chain is built from TRBV20-1 and TRBJ2-7; 9 bases are shared with TRBD2. The CDR3 DNA follows: TGCAGTGCTAGGCTCGGGACTAGCTCCTCCTACGAGCAGTACTTC. This codes for CSARLGTSSSYEQYF.